This TCR beta chain was found in a study of identical twins. As regards this clonotype: What it binds is not known.

Study-level results: Beta clonotypes that were abundant in cord blood contained fewer insertions, a pattern absent from memory repertoires. It was cross-sectional statistical analysis, not following the same donors, that the conclusions relied on.

Trimming removed 6 bases at V and 0 bases at J, with 16 bases between. The CDR3 has 16 amino acids. A universal primer site came from template switching; cDNA carried unique molecular identifiers. One entry per CDR3 protein results from TCRdb running MiXCR on the 5' RACE reads. The table includes some 630,000 distinct CDR3 sequences, about 7.1% detected once. This same sample was also part of a study on yellow fever vaccine responses in identical twins. That source adds: Twins reportedly had a vaccine T cell response that seemed partly convergent, partly personalized.

The TCR sequence derives from a young woman in good health. The rearrangement uses TRBV12-3 or TRBV12-4 and TRBJ2-3, with D perhaps matching TRBD1 or TRBD2 (5 bases each). The sequencing sample was made of PBMCs. CDR3 in DNA: TGTGCCAGCAGCCCCCCGGGGCCACAGAGCACAGATACGCAGTATTTT. Translated, it gives CASSPPGPQSTDTQYF.